Reported below is one T cell receptor beta chain. Its antigen is undetermined. TCRdb passed the 5' RACE reads through MiXCR, listing each CDR3 protein once. Among 35,000 to 50,000 distinct CDR3 sequences listed, about a fifth were seen once. The sorted Tregs were CD4+CD25+CD127-/low cells. Overall study results and limits: Larger-cohort validation covered only one TCR beta V-J rearrangement.

This CDR3 has 13 residues. The trim removed 6 bases at V and 0 bases at J, leaving 3 bases unmatched. Germline CDR1 SQVTM, CDR2 ANQGSEA. The TCR comes from a female donor with breast cancer. This chain connects TRBV29-1 to TRBJ1-1, with 8 bases lining up with TRBD1. The source material was Tregs sorted from a lymph node. The CDR3, as DNA: TGCAGCGTCAACAGGGGGATGAACACTGAAGCTTTCTTT. Amino acid sequence: CSVNRGMNTEAFF.